One and the same sample provided the 5 T cell receptor beta chains below, sequenced in a study of CD8 T cells in ankylosing spondylitis. For these TCRs, the target antigens are not known. Broader study findings: About 8 highly homologous variants formed a TCR beta motif that appeared characteristic of ankylosing spondylitis blood.

TCRdb analysed the 5' RACE reads with MiXCR anew, one entry per CDR3 protein. The table includes approximately 300,000 distinct CDR3 sequences, 8% detected once. The sequencing input was blood, either unsorted or a sorted T cell fraction (not recorded which). All receptors come from a male donor with ankylosing spondylitis.

This sequence joins TRBV7-3 and TRBJ2-3, with D perhaps TRBD2 (5 bases). V lost 1 base and J 5 bases, leaving 7 bases between the germline ends. The CDR3 has 13 amino acids. Germline CDR1 and CDR2: SGHTA and FQGTGA. The CDR3: CASSLRTRDTQYF. The CDR3 DNA follows: TGTGCCAGCAGCTTAAGGACTCGAGATACGCAGTATTTT.

The chain carries TRBV4-2 and TRBJ2-2; 12 bases fit TRBD2. V dropped 2 bases and J dropped 1; count of bases not matched to a gene: 11. Per germline, CDR1 LGHNA and CDR2 YNFKEQ. This CDR3 has 20 residues. CDR3 region: CASSQPGLAGPGQNTGELFF. CDR3 coding DNA: TGTGCCAGCAGCCAACCCGGACTAGCGGGACCGGGTCAGAACACCGGGGAGCTGTTTTTT.

The rearrangement links TRBV2 to TRBJ2-1; D ambiguous. The CDR3 length is 14 residues. The germline CDR1 and CDR2 sequences are SNHLY and FYNNEI. Trimming cost V 6 bases and J 9 bases, with 18 bases left between them. Here the CDR3 reads CASSYRAMYFEQFF. CDR3 in DNA: TGTGCCAGCAGCTACCGGGCCATGTACTTTGAGCAGTTCTTC. The complete variable domain, with remaining parts taken from reference TRBV2 and TRBJ2-1, reads EPEVTQTPSHQVTQMGQEVILRCVPISNHLYFYWYRQILGQKVEFLVSFYNNEISEKSEIFDDQFSVERPDGSNFTLKIRSTKLEDSAMYFCASSYRAMYFEQFFGPGTRLTVL.

The chain couples TRBV20-1 to TRBJ1-6; no definite D call. The CDR3 is made up of 13 amino acids. Germline CDR1 reads DFQATT; CDR2 reads SNEGSKA (reference sequence). V was shortened by 3 bases and J by 14 bases, with 17 bases between the two germline ends. DNA for the CDR3: TGCAGTGCTAGGGTTCAGGTGCCGGAGGCCCTCCACTTT. Amino acids: CSARVQVPEALHF.

This clonotype occurred a few times. The chain employs TRBV27 and TRBJ2-3; tentative D call: TRBD1 (6 bases). V dropped 5 bases and J dropped 2 bases, with 17 bases sitting between them. Germline CDR1 and CDR2: MNHEY and SMNVEV (reference sequence). CDR3 length: 16 residues. In DNA, the CDR3 is TGTGCCAGCAGTCAACTCTTACGGACAGACACAGATACGCAGTATTTT. As protein: CASSQLLRTDTDTQYF.